What follows are 23 T cell receptor beta chains derived from one specimen sequenced in a study of shared clonotypes between healthy human individuals. Profiling relied on immunoSEQ multiplex PCR, and the TCRdb table lists in-frame clones only, not all of them. Of about 1,900,000 clones listed, approximately 94% are singletons. Naive CD8 cells comprised CD45RO-negative, CCR7-positively selected cells, excluding terminally differentiated effector memory CD45RA+ cells. Sequencing was done on a sample of naive CD8+ T cells sorted from blood. The origin of the receptors is a man in his late teens or twenties in good health.

Worth noting for this clone: Other DNA variants within this sample encode the same CDR3. The chain has TRBV29-1 and TRBJ2-7; no clear D. CDR3 length: 12 residues. In germline, CDR1 is SQVTM, CDR2 ANQGSEA. Trimming removed 3 bases from V and 1 base from J, with 7 bases in between. CDR3 coding DNA: TGCAGCGTTGAGACCGGTTCCTACGAGCAGTACTTC. Translated: CSVETGSYEQYF.

The chain has TRBV5-4 and TRBJ1-2; tentative D call: TRBD1 (5 bases). V lost 4 bases and J lost 3, with 13 bases in between. Germline CDR1 and CDR2: SGHNT and YYREEE (reference sequence). CDR3 size: 14 residues. The CDR3 spells CASSHSGTDYGYTF. In DNA form, the CDR3 reads TGTGCCAGCAGCCATTCCGGGACGGACTATGGCTACACCTTC.

V and J are TRBV27 and TRBJ2-3, with 9 bases identical to TRBD2. The CDR3 runs 16 residues. Germline-derived CDR1 and CDR2 are MNHEY and SMNVEV (reference sequence). V lost 2 bases and J lost 2; bases outside the gene matches: 5. The DNA for the CDR3 is TGTGCCAGCAGTTTAGGGCTAGCGGGGATCACAGATACGCAGTATTTT. Its translation is CASSLGLAGITDTQYF.

The chain combines TRBV27 with TRBJ1-2; a possible D gene is TRBD1 (6 bases). CDR3 size: 15 residues. From germline, CDR1 is MNHEY and CDR2 SMNVEV (reference sequence). Between the trimmed V and J ends, which lost 2 bases and 8 bases, there was a span of 18 bases. The CDR3 coding sequence is TGTGCCAGCAGTTTAACCCCCGCGGGGGGCTCGGGCTACACCTTC. It specifies CASSLTPAGGSGYTF.

V gene TRBV2 combines with J gene TRBJ2-1; the D gene is possibly TRBD1 (7 bases). This CDR3 region has 18 residues. Germline V lookup: CDR1 SNHLY, CDR2 FYNNEI. V lost 1 base to trimming and J lost 5 bases, with 21 bases between them. The CDR3 here is CASSEVTGTVGGNNEQFF. The CDR3, as DNA: TGTGCCAGCAGTGAAGTTACGGGGACAGTGGGGGGAAACAATGAGCAGTTCTTC.

The chain has TRBV5-1 and TRBJ2-7; TRBD2 matches 8 bases. V was clipped by 3 bases and J by 5 bases; unmatched bases: 10. Per the germline V gene, CDR1 is SGHRS and CDR2 is YFSETQ. This CDR3 region has 15 residues. The CDR3 sequence: CASSSEPGLVNEQYF. DNA of the CDR3: TGCGCCAGCAGCTCGGAACCGGGACTAGTGAACGAGCAGTACTTC.

V usage is TRBV30 and J usage is TRBJ1-5; no clear D. Germline assignment: CDR1 GTSNPN and CDR2 SVGIG (reference sequence). The length of the CDR3 is 13 residues. Trimming removed 1 base at V and 7 bases at J, with 11 bases between. The CDR3 DNA sequence: TGTGCCTGGAGTGAGCTTTCGGACCAGCCCCAGCATTTT. Translating it yields CAWSELSDQPQHF.

The rearrangement joins TRBV6-5 to TRBJ2-7, with D hard to call. V lost 10 bases and J lost 2, with 12 bases in between. CDR1 is MNHEY and CDR2 is SVGAGI in the germline V gene. This CDR3 region has 12 residues. The CDR3 coding sequence is TGTGCCACCCTGACGGCAGCCTACGAGCAGTACTTC. Its protein product is CATLTAAYEQYF.

The J gene is TRBJ1-4, the V gene TRBV2, with D possibly matching TRBD1 (6 bases). Deletions cut 4 bases from V and 0 bases from J, with 15 bases between. Germline CDR1 is SNHLY and CDR2 is FYNNEI. This CDR3 has 17 residues. The CDR3 loop is CASSATGSRATNEKLFF. The CDR3 bases are TGTGCCAGCAGTGCGACAGGCTCCCGAGCAACTAATGAAAAACTGTTTTTT.

CDR3 in amino acids: CAISEISTSTYNEQFF. The DNA of the CDR3 is TGTGCCATCAGTGAGATCAGTACTAGCACCTACAATGAGCAGTTCTTC. The V gene is TRBV10-3, the J gene TRBJ2-1; possible D gene TRBD2, 6 bases. The CDR3 is made up of 16 amino acids. Trimming pared 2 bases from V and 2 bases from J, leaving 13 bases between. CDR1 ENHRY and CDR2 SYGVKD come from the germline V gene.

The chain couples TRBV10-3 to TRBJ2-7, with 9 bases that match TRBD2. The V and J ends lost 3 bases and 2 bases, in that order; junction bases with no gene match: 5. Germline V gene sequence: CDR1 ENHRY, CDR2 SYGVKD. The CDR3 runs to 15 residues. CDR3 region: CAISEDGGGAYEQYF. DNA of the CDR3: TGTGCCATCAGTGAAGACGGCGGGGGGGCCTACGAGCAGTACTTC.

The V and J genes are TRBV13 and TRBJ1-2; TRBD1 aligns across 10 bases. This CDR3 region has 14 residues. The V gene end was trimmed by 9 bases and the J gene end by 4 bases; junction bases not matched to a gene: 8. Looked up from germline, CDR1 is PRHDT and CDR2 is FYEKMQ (reference sequence). The CDR3 reads CASKTGGVSYGYTF. The CDR3 DNA reads as TGTGCCAGTAAGACAGGGGGCGTAAGCTATGGCTACACCTTC.

This clone has just one count. The rearrangement links TRBV28 to TRBJ2-1; D perhaps matches TRBD2 (5 bases). Germline V gene lookup returns CDR1 MDHEN and CDR2 SYDVKM. V was trimmed by 5 bases and J by 0 bases, leaving 14 bases between them. The CDR3 length is 16 residues. The CDR3 protein is CASSPLPGSSYNEQFF. Here the CDR3 DNA reads TGTGCCAGCAGTCCCCTGCCGGGGTCCTCCTACAATGAGCAGTTCTTC.

The chain joins TRBV6-4 to TRBJ1-5, with D possibly TRBD1 on 5 matching bases. Germline V gene data show CDR1 as MRHNA and CDR2 as SNTAGT. This CDR3 has 14 amino acids. Trimming removed 7 bases at V and 6 bases at J, with 16 bases between. CDR3 residues: CASTGGERRQPQHF. Here the CDR3 DNA reads TGTGCCAGCACCGGGGGGGAAAGGCGTCAGCCCCAGCATTTT.

V usage is TRBV7-9 and J usage is TRBJ2-5; D possibly corresponds to TRBD1 (6 bases). Germline-derived CDR1 and CDR2 are SEHNR and FQNEAQ (reference sequence). This CDR3 is 15 amino acids long. V shed 5 bases and J shed 4 bases, with 17 bases lying between them. The CDR3: CASSPPQGILETQYF. The CDR3 bases are TGTGCCAGCAGCCCACCTCAGGGGATCCTAGAGACCCAGTACTTC.

This clone appeared a few times. The same CDR3 also results from other DNA sequences found in this sample. The CDR3 DNA follows: TGTGCCTGGAGTGAAGACTATGGCTACACCTTC. Translation gives CAWSEDYGYTF. The rearrangement uses TRBV30 and TRBJ1-2; no definite D call. CDR3 length: 11 residues. The germline V and J ends were trimmed by 1 base and 3 bases, with 3 bases remaining between them. Per the germline V gene, CDR1 is GTSNPN and CDR2 is SVGIG (reference sequence). Complete variable domain (other parts from reference TRBV30 and TRBJ1-2): SQTIHQWPATLVQPVGSPLSLECTVEGTSNPNLYWYRQAAGRGLQLLFYSVGIGQISSEVPQNLSASRPQDRQFILSSKKLLLSDSGFYLCAWSEDYGYTFGSGTRLTVV.

V gene TRBV5-1 combines with J gene TRBJ1-2, with a weak D call TRBD1 (6 bases). Germline CDR1 is SGHRS and CDR2 is YFSETQ. The V end was cut by 0 bases, the J end by 8 bases, with 23 bases between. CDR3 length: 17 residues. The CDR3 reads CASSLVGGHPDWEGYTF. Here the CDR3 DNA reads TGCGCCAGCAGCTTGGTGGGGGGACACCCCGATTGGGAAGGCTACACCTTC.

The chain employs TRBV4-3 and TRBJ2-7; possibly TRBD2 for D (5 bases). Trimming shortened V by 0 bases and J by 4 bases, and 16 bases separated the two germline ends. Germline V gene sequence: CDR1 LGHNA, CDR2 YSLEER. CDR3 size: 16 residues. CDR3 sequence reads: CASSQDHTAGAYEQYF. The CDR3 coding sequence is TGCGCCAGCAGCCAAGATCACACCGCGGGCGCGTACGAGCAGTACTTC.

V is TRBV7-6 and J is TRBJ1-2; D remains unclear. The CDR3 covers 13 residues. The germline CDR1 and CDR2 sequences are SGHVS and FNYEAQ. Between the trimmed V and J ends, which lost 1 base and 3 bases, there was a span of 6 bases. The CDR3 reads CASSLDTDYGYTF. CDR3 nucleotides: TGTGCCAGCAGCTTAGATACGGACTATGGCTACACCTTC.

The chain uses TRBV6-4 and TRBJ2-3; 10 bases agree with TRBD2. CDR1 and CDR2 (germline): MRHNA, SNTAGT. V lost 0 bases and J lost 3; bases outside the gene matches: 6. The CDR3 has 17 amino acids. The CDR3 sequence is CASSDSPSGSLTDTQYF. DNA for the CDR3: TGTGCCAGCAGTGACTCGCCTAGCGGGAGTCTAACAGATACGCAGTATTTT.

For this clone: Different DNA sequences within this sample yield the same CDR3. The chain is built from TRBV6-5 and TRBJ2-1; D remains unclear. This CDR3 comprises 11 residues. V gave up 4 bases and J gave up 8 bases, with 6 bases separating them. CDR1 is MNHEY and CDR2 is SVGAGI in the germline V gene. CDR3 region: CASSLGDEQFF. The CDR3 coding sequence is TGTGCCAGCAGTTTGGGCGATGAGCAGTTCTTC.

Concerning this clone itself: Other DNA sequences from this sample encode an identical CDR3 as well. The CDR3 DNA reads as TGTGCCAGCAGCCTTGCAGGGGGCCGTTACGAGCAGTACTTC. The encoded protein is CASSLAGGRYEQYF. The rearrangement links TRBV7-9 to TRBJ2-7, with 8 bases matching TRBD1. The CDR3 totals 14 residues. Germline trimming cut 5 bases from V and 4 bases from J; bases unmatched to any gene: 7. Germline CDR1 SEHNR, CDR2 FQNEAQ (reference sequence). Full variable domain (missing parts from reference TRBV7-9 and TRBJ2-7): DTGVSQNPRHKITKRGQNVTFRCDPISEHNRLYWYRQTLGQGPEFLTYFQNEAQLEKSRLLSDRFSAERPKGSFSTLEIQRTEQGDSAMYLCASSLAGGRYEQYFGPGTRLTVT.

The chain employs TRBV5-1 and TRBJ2-5; either TRBD1 or TRBD2 may supply D (5 bases each). Germline-derived CDR1 and CDR2 are SGHRS and YFSETQ. The ends were cut back, 3 bases at V and 4 bases at J, with 25 bases in the middle. This CDR3 contains 18 residues. CDR3 residues: CASSSRTFGALSTETQYF. The CDR3 coding sequence is TGCGCCAGCAGCTCACGCACATTCGGGGCACTGTCGACAGAGACCCAGTACTTC. The whole variable domain, remainder taken from reference TRBV5-1 and TRBJ2-5, is KAGVTQTPRYLIKTRGQQVTLSCSPISGHRSVSWYQQTPGQGLQFLFEYFSETQRNKGNFPGRFSGRQFSNSRSEMNVSTLELGDSALYLCASSSRTFGALSTETQYFGPGTRLLVL.